This entry lists 11 T cell receptor beta chains sequenced from one sample in a study of blood T cell repertoires in COVID-19. Sequencing used immunoSEQ multiplex PCR; TCRdb keeps in-frame clones, though not all of them. The sample has nearly 350,000 clones, 87% seen once. The sample taken for sequencing was peripheral blood. Source of these receptors: a woman in her forties or fifties with COVID-19, enrolled during active disease.

This rearrangement joins TRBV5-6 to TRBJ2-3; weak D call: TRBD1 (5 bases). Germline assignment: CDR1 SGHDT and CDR2 YYEEEE. The CDR3 is made up of 14 amino acids. Trimming stripped 4 bases from V and 4 bases from J, with 13 bases between. Written as DNA, the CDR3 is TGTGCCAGCAGCCACGACAGAGGCGCAGATACGCAGTATTTT. Amino acid sequence: CASSHDRGADTQYF. Using reference TRBV5-6 and TRBJ2-3 for the parts outside the CDR3, the full variable domain is DAGVTQSPTHLIKTRGQQVTLRCSPKSGHDTVSWYQQALGQGPQFIFQYYEEEERQRGNFPDRFSGHQFPNYSSELNVNALLLGDSALYLCASSHDRGADTQYFGPGTRLTVL.

The chain recombines TRBV11-2 with TRBJ1-2, with D possibly TRBD1 on 5 matching bases. The CDR3 length is 12 residues. The V gene's germline CDR1 is SGHAT and CDR2 FQNNGV. V was trimmed by 5 bases and J by 8 bases, leaving 12 bases between them. The CDR3 sequence is CASSPGTPGYTF. The CDR3 bases are TGTGCCAGCAGCCCCGGGACTCCGGGCTACACCTTC.

The chain couples TRBV25-1 to TRBJ1-5, with 9 bases identical to TRBD1. This CDR3 comprises 14 residues. Unmatched junction bases numbered 7, after V lost 8 bases and J lost 5 bases. In germline, CDR1 is MGHDK, CDR2 SYGVNS. The CDR3 sequence is CASAKQGAYQPQHF. The CDR3 DNA sequence: TGTGCCAGCGCAAAACAGGGGGCATATCAGCCCCAGCATTTT.

V gene TRBV9 combines with J gene TRBJ1-1, with D possibly matching TRBD1 (6 bases). This CDR3 comprises 16 residues. Germline-derived CDR1 and CDR2 are SGDLS and YYNGEE. V was cut by 4 bases and J by 1 base, with 17 bases left in between. The CDR3 DNA reads as TGTGCCAGCAGCCCGAGGGGGATAAATCCGAACACTGAAGCTTTCTTT. Translating gives CASSPRGINPNTEAFF.

The chain couples TRBV6-5 to TRBJ2-1, with D unclear. CDR3 length: 13 amino acids. Germline V gives CDR1 MNHEY, CDR2 SVGAGI. The germline V and J ends were trimmed by 7 bases and 7 bases, with 14 bases remaining between them. Here the CDR3 reads CASKDLLDNEQFF. As DNA, the CDR3 is TGTGCCAGCAAAGACTTGTTGGATAATGAGCAGTTCTTC.

The chain employs TRBV2 and TRBJ2-7; 8 bases are a match to TRBD1. CDR1 is SNHLY, CDR2 FYNNEI, per germline. The CDR3 runs 13 residues. Losses at the gene ends were 6 bases for V and 2 bases for J; bases not matched to a gene: 3. Here the CDR3 DNA reads TGTGCCAGCAGCGGGACAGGCACCTACGAGCAGTACTTC. It yields the protein CASSGTGTYEQYF. The variable domain in full, completed from reference TRBV2 and TRBJ2-7, reads EPEVTQTPSHQVTQMGQEVILRCVPISNHLYFYWYRQILGQKVEFLVSFYNNEISEKSEIFDDQFSVERPDGSNFTLKIRSTKLEDSAMYFCASSGTGTYEQYFGPGTRLTVT.

The chain carries TRBV27 and TRBJ2-3, with 12 bases matching TRBD1. V lost 7 bases, J lost 8 bases, and 10 bases stayed unmatched. This CDR3 region has 15 residues. Per the germline V gene, CDR1 is MNHEY and CDR2 is SMNVEV (reference sequence). The CDR3 is CASTSEGQGAFTQYF. The CDR3 region has the DNA TGTGCCAGCACCTCAGAGGGACAGGGGGCTTTTACGCAGTATTTT.

V is TRBV4-1 and J is TRBJ1-3; 9 bases line up with TRBD1. Germline loops: CDR1 MGHRA, CDR2 YSYEKL. CDR3 length equals 15 residues. V dropped 6 bases and J dropped 8; count of bases not matched to a gene: 11. Here the CDR3 reads CASRVFGTGPDTIYF. The CDR3 DNA is TGCGCCAGCAGGGTATTCGGGACAGGGCCTGACACCATATATTTT.

The V call is TRBV11-2, the J call TRBJ2-1; 9 bases are a match to TRBD2. Germline V gene lookup returns CDR1 SGHAT and CDR2 FQNNGV. CDR3 size: 15 residues. V lost 0 bases to trimming and J lost 9 bases; unmatched junction nucleotides: 6. CDR3 sequence (DNA): TGTGCCAGCAGCTTAGAAGGTAGCGGGAGTGGTGAGCAGTTCTTC. It yields the protein CASSLEGSGSGEQFF.

The V and J genes are TRBV19 and TRBJ1-5; no definite D call. The V end was cut by 3 bases, the J end by 6 bases, with 6 bases between. This CDR3 has 12 amino acids. From germline, CDR1 is LNHDA and CDR2 SQIVND (reference sequence). The CDR3 region has the DNA TGTGCCAGTAGTATTATATCTCAGCCCCAGCATTTT. Its protein product is CASSIISQPQHF. Full variable domain (rest looked up from reference TRBV19 and TRBJ1-5): DGGITQSPKYLFRKEGQNVTLSCEQNLNHDAMYWYRQDPGQGLRLIYYSQIVNDFQKGDIAEGYSVSREKKESFPLTVTSAQKNPTAFYLCASSIISQPQHFGDGTRLSIL.

The chain employs TRBV10-3 and TRBJ1-1; no clear D gene. The germline V and J ends were trimmed by 3 bases and 0 bases, with 5 bases remaining between them. CDR3 size: 13 residues. Per the germline V gene, CDR1 is ENHRY and CDR2 is SYGVKD. The CDR3 spells CAISDFMNTEAFF. The DNA of the CDR3 is TGTGCCATCAGTGACTTTATGAACACTGAAGCTTTCTTT.